This TCR beta chain was documented in a study of low-dose radiotherapy and immunotherapy resistance in tumors. Study details: Participants in Cohort 1 were administered 0.5 Gy per fraction at 2-week intervals, to a cumulative dose of 6.5 Gy. Every two weeks, the protocol called for intravenous cyclophosphamide at 200 mg/m2. It was given one day before each radiation and immunotherapy administration.

The time point denotes: after trial treatment. Treatment meaning: LDRT plus nivolumab, ipilimumab, low-dose cyclophosphamide and aspirin (RACIN trial). The V and J ends lost 7 bases and 1 base respectively, with 10 bases between them. This CDR3 comprises 13 residues. CDR1 and CDR2 (germline): MNHEY, SVGEGT. Primers used for first-strand cDNA, a TRAV- and TRBV-specific set, covered both alpha and beta chains. Amplification of TCRs used a constant-region primer and V-primer adapter for roughly 21 PCR cycles. Via MiXCR, TCRdb re-called the reads, giving one row per CDR3 protein. The sample includes about 84,000 distinct CDR3 sequences, less than 20% of them seen just once.

The V gene is TRBV6-2 or TRBV6-3, the J gene TRBJ1-1; D gene unclear. This clonotype originated in a male donor with prostate cancer. The sequences come from PBMCs, collected after low-dose radiotherapy plus immunotherapy. DNA for the CDR3: TGTGCCAGCATACCGAGAGCGAACACTGAAGCTTTCTTT. It codes for CASIPRANTEAFF.